Each of the 21 T cell receptor beta chains below was sequenced from the same sample in a study of shared clonotypes between healthy human individuals. Data came from immunoSEQ multiplex PCR; TCRdb stores just in-frame clones and leaves some out. The sample lists approximately 500,000 clones, around four fifths occurring once. The specimen sequenced was PBMCs. These receptors were taken from a woman aged 40-49 years in good health. Some clones in this sample may be carry-over from other donors' samples.

This chain connects TRBV6-6 to TRBJ2-7, with D possibly matching TRBD1 (5 bases). The CDR3 has 15 amino acids. The germline gives CDR1 MNHNY, CDR2 SVGAGI (reference sequence). V lost 4 bases and J 5 bases, leaving 18 bases between the germline ends. CDR3 amino acids: CASSSYTLGRDEQYF. In nucleotides, the CDR3 is TGTGCCAGCAGTTCCTATACTCTGGGCAGGGACGAGCAGTACTTC.

The gene calls are TRBV11-2 and TRBJ1-1; D uncertain. Germline CDR1 SGHAT, CDR2 FQNNGV. The CDR3 is made up of 15 amino acids. The germline V and J ends were trimmed by 0 bases and 1 base, with 9 bases remaining between them. The CDR3 nucleotides are TGTGCCAGCAGCTTAGATCTATTAGGGAACACTGAAGCTTTCTTT. This codes for CASSLDLLGNTEAFF.

This clone came up once. V is TRBV15 and J is TRBJ2-1; 9 positions match TRBD2. Trimming at V came to 4 bases and at J to 5 bases, leaving 15 bases not matched to a gene. Germline lookup yields CDR1 LNHNV and CDR2 YYDKDF (reference sequence). The CDR3 has 18 amino acids. The CDR3 protein is CATSTLDFRVAGDNEQFF. CDR3 bases: TGTGCCACCAGCACCCTAGATTTCCGGGTAGCGGGAGACAATGAGCAGTTCTTC.

The chain is built from TRBV5-1 and TRBJ2-5, with a possible D match to TRBD2 (6 bases). Trimming stripped 2 bases from V and 11 bases from J, with 19 bases between. Germline-derived CDR1 and CDR2 are SGHRS and YFSETQ. There are 14 residues in the CDR3. CDR3 residues: CASSLGGDRVEQYF. CDR3 coding DNA: TGCGCCAGCAGCTTAGGAGGGGACCGGGTGGAGCAGTACTTC.

The chain is built from TRBV6-6 and TRBJ1-2; D possibly corresponds to TRBD1 (6 bases). Germline CDR1 MNHNY, CDR2 SVGAGI (reference sequence). V was shortened by 8 bases and J by 7 bases, with 14 bases between the two germline ends. The CDR3 covers 12 residues. CDR3 nucleotide sequence: TGTGCCAGCGCCCCCGGGACACGTGGCTACACCTTC. As protein: CASAPGTRGYTF.

Worth noting for this clone: At one end the junction does not follow the germline gene, possibly because of a read error. This sample also contains other DNA sequences that code for the same CDR3. This sequence joins TRBV30 and TRBJ2-3, with 7 bases identical to TRBD1. CDR1 is GTSNPN, CDR2 SVGIG, per germline (reference sequence). The length of the CDR3 is 15 residues. In DNA form, the CDR3 reads TGTGCCTGGAGTGGACAGGGTTCCCGCACAGACACGCAGTATTTT. This gives the protein CAWSGQGSRTDTQYF.

The CDR3 loop is CASSPKIGSRETQYF. CDR3 sequence (DNA): TGTGCCAGCTCACCGAAGATTGGGTCTCGGGAGACCCAGTACTTC. The chain joins TRBV18 to TRBJ2-5; D is unclear. CDR3 length: 15 amino acids. Trimming cost V 3 bases and J 5 bases, with 16 bases left between them. Germline CDR1 and CDR2: KGHSH and LQKENI.

The rearrangement links TRBV5-1 to TRBJ2-1, with 10 positions matching TRBD2. CDR3 length equals 14 residues. The V and J ends lost 2 bases and 6 bases, in that order; junction bases with no gene match: 2. Germline V lookup: CDR1 SGHRS, CDR2 YFSETQ. The CDR3 DNA sequence: TGCGCCAGCAGCTTCCCTAGCGGGAGCAATGAGCAGTTCTTC. Residues: CASSFPSGSNEQFF.

The rearrangement joins TRBV4-3 to TRBJ2-2; tentative D call: TRBD2 (6 bases). Per the germline V gene, CDR1 is LGHNA and CDR2 is YSLEER. The CDR3 has 15 residues. V was cut by 5 bases and J by 4 bases, with 14 bases left in between. This CDR3 is CASSNFGRGTGELFF. The CDR3 DNA follows: TGCGCCAGCAGCAACTTCGGGCGGGGCACCGGGGAGCTGTTTTTT.

This chain connects TRBV19 to TRBJ2-1; D is tentatively TRBD1 or TRBD2 (5 bases each). The CDR3 spans 14 residues. The V gene's germline CDR1 is LNHDA and CDR2 SQIVND (reference sequence). Trimming shortened V by 2 bases and J by 7 bases, and 12 bases separated the two germline ends. The CDR3 region has the DNA TGTGCCAGTAGTATACAGGGAACGGGGAATGAGCAGTTCTTC. Protein sequence: CASSIQGTGNEQFF.

Concerning this clone: Other DNA sequences of this sample code for an identical CDR3. This chain joins TRBV7-2 and TRBJ2-3; D is undetermined. Trimming stripped 4 bases from V and 0 bases from J, with 5 bases between. The CDR3 loop spans 13 amino acids. Germline lookup yields CDR1 SGHTA and CDR2 FQGNSA. The CDR3 reads CASSSPSTDTQYF. CDR3 bases: TGTGCCAGCAGCTCACCTAGCACAGATACGCAGTATTTT. Full variable domain (outside the CDR3, taken from reference TRBV7-2 and TRBJ2-3): GAGVSQSPSNKVTEKGKDVELRCDPISGHTALYWYRQSLGQGLEFLIYFQGNSAPDKSGLPSDRFSAERTGGSVSTLTIQRTQQEDSAVYLCASSSPSTDTQYFGPGTRLTVL.

This clone occurred a few times. The V and J genes are TRBV28 and TRBJ2-7; weak D call: TRBD2 (6 bases). CDR1 and CDR2 from the germline V gene are MDHEN and SYDVKM. The CDR3 runs 13 residues. V lost 0 bases, J lost 6 bases, and 9 bases lay in between. This chain's CDR3 is CASSLWEGSEQYF. CDR3 DNA: TGTGCCAGCAGTTTATGGGAGGGCAGCGAGCAGTACTTC.

The rearrangement joins TRBV19 to TRBJ2-1; D is unresolved. CDR3 length: 13 amino acids. Looked up from germline, CDR1 is LNHDA and CDR2 is SQIVND (reference sequence). The V gene lost 5 bases and the J gene lost 4 bases, with 9 bases spanning the gap. In DNA, the CDR3 is TGTGCCAGTAGTCCGACTGGGTACAATGAGCAGTTCTTC. This translates into CASSPTGYNEQFF.

CDR3 amino acids: CASSPLTGGGYGYTF. For the CDR3, the DNA is TGTGCCAGCAGTCCCCTTACAGGGGGCGGGTATGGCTACACCTTC. The rearrangement links TRBV6-5 to TRBJ1-2, with TRBD1 identical over 9 bases. Losses at the gene ends were 5 bases for V and 5 bases for J; bases not matched to a gene: 9. Germline CDR1 is MNHEY and CDR2 is SVGAGI. The CDR3 runs to 15 residues.

The chain carries TRBV6-6 and TRBJ2-2; D tentatively fits TRBD1 or TRBD2 (5 bases each). Germline assignment: CDR1 MNHNY and CDR2 SVGAGI (reference sequence). The V and J ends lost 2 bases and 2 bases respectively, with 6 bases between them. CDR3 length equals 14 residues. As DNA, the CDR3 is TGTGCCAGCAGTTACGGGGGAAACACCGGGGAGCTGTTTTTT. It codes for CASSYGGNTGELFF.

The J gene is TRBJ2-5, the V gene TRBV6-6; 12 bases are shared with TRBD1. The CDR3 extends over 15 amino acids. J lost 4 bases, V lost 4 bases, and 4 bases had no gene match. Germline V CDR1 and CDR2: MNHNY, SVGAGI (reference sequence). The CDR3 sequence is CASSSRDRGPETQYF. As DNA, the CDR3 is TGTGCCAGCAGTTCCCGGGACAGGGGGCCAGAGACCCAGTACTTC.

The V call is TRBV5-1, the J call TRBJ2-1; 7 nucleotides match TRBD2. The CDR3 extends over 15 amino acids. J was trimmed by 0 bases and V by 4 bases; bases with no gene match: 4. Germline assignment: CDR1 SGHRS and CDR2 YFSETQ. The CDR3 reads CASSPWGGSYNEQFF. The CDR3 DNA is TGCGCCAGCAGCCCGTGGGGGGGCTCCTACAATGAGCAGTTCTTC. Supplemented by reference TRBV5-1 and TRBJ2-1, the full variable domain reads KAGVTQTPRYLIKTRGQQVTLSCSPISGHRSVSWYQQTPGQGLQFLFEYFSETQRNKGNFPGRFSGRQFSNSRSEMNVSTLELGDSALYLCASSPWGGSYNEQFFGPGTRLTVL.

This chain links TRBV6-5 with TRBJ1-2, with a weak D call TRBD1 (6 bases). The CDR3 covers 13 residues. Germline V gene lookup returns CDR1 MNHEY and CDR2 SVGAGI. The V gene lost 2 bases and the J gene lost 7 bases, with 11 bases spanning the gap. This CDR3 is CASSYTGQLGYTF. DNA of the CDR3: TGTGCCAGCAGTTACACCGGACAGCTTGGCTACACCTTC.

The V call is TRBV9, the J call TRBJ2-1; TRBD2 matches at 8 bases. This CDR3 is 15 amino acids long. Germline V gives CDR1 SGDLS, CDR2 YYNGEE. V dropped 0 bases and J dropped 9; count of bases not matched to a gene: 8. CDR3 DNA sequence: TGTGCCAGCAGCGTAGCAGGAAGCGGGAGCCCTGAGCAGTTCTTC. Protein: CASSVAGSGSPEQFF.

This clone was picked up a small number of times. The rearrangement uses TRBV19 and TRBJ1-1, with no clear D. The CDR3 length is 17 residues. Trimming removed 1 base at V and 3 bases at J, with 18 bases between. In germline, CDR1 is LNHDA, CDR2 SQIVND (reference sequence). The CDR3 coding sequence is TGTGCCAGTAGTATAGCCCCCCAGACGGTGGTGGACACTGAAGCTTTCTTT. This gives the protein CASSIAPQTVVDTEAFF.

This clone was observed a few times. The rearrangement links TRBV5-1 to TRBJ1-1; a weak D match, TRBD1 (6 bases). Trimming removed 4 bases from V and 1 base from J, with 11 bases in between. The CDR3 covers 14 residues. Germline V gives CDR1 SGHRS, CDR2 YFSETQ. The CDR3 is CASSPPDRNTEAFF. The CDR3 DNA sequence: TGCGCCAGCAGCCCCCCGGACAGGAACACTGAAGCTTTCTTT.